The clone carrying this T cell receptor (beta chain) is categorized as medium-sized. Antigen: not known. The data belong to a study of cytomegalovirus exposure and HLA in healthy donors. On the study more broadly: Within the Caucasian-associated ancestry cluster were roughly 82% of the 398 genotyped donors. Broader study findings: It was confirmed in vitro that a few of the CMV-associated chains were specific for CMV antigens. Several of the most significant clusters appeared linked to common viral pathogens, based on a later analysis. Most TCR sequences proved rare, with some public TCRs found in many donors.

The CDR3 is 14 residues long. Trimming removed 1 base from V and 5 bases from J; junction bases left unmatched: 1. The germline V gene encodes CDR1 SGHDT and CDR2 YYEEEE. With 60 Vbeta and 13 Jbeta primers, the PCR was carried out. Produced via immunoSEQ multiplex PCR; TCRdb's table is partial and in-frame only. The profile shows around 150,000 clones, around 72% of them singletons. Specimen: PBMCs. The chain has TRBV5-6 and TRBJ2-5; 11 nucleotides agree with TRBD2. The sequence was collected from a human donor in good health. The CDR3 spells CASSLSSGRETQYF. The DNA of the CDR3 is TGTGCCAGCAGCTTGTCTAGCGGGAGGGAGACCCAGTACTTC.